This T cell receptor (beta chain) was identified during a study of PD-L1 blockade in urothelial cancer. Study-wide background: Of approximately 29 patients, almost 26 were males with bladder-origin urothelial cancer. It was at 3 weeks (second dose) and 6 weeks after treatment start that blood was analyzed. Across blood samples, T cells had a median count of about 140,000.

The CDR3 length is 17 residues. Trimming took off 2 bases at V and 1 base at J, with 17 bases between the two ends. Germline values: CDR1 MNHEY, CDR2 SMNVEV (reference sequence). Time point denoted: pretreatment peripheral blood. Patients each gave 1 to 8 samples, pretreatment and on-treatment. Assay used: immunoSEQ multiplex PCR; TCRdb lists only in-frame clones, some missing. Here the sample spans 85,000 to 95,000 clones, roughly 90% being singletons. Source: PBMCs, taken around atezolizumab (anti-PD-L1) treatment. This chain joins TRBV27 and TRBJ1-1, with D unclear. This clonotype originated in a woman of 80 years or more with urothelial cancer. CDR3 amino acids: CASSLRRLGGRNTEAFF. The CDR3 region has the DNA TGTGCCAGCAGTTTAAGGCGTTTGGGCGGGAGGAACACTGAAGCTTTCTTT.